This section outlines one T cell receptor (beta chain) sequence together with its context. Its antigen specificity is not known. Base qualities are not recorded, but no much larger clone differs from it by a single base. The data derive from a study of blood T cell repertoires in COVID-19 (dated by TCRdb to 2018 to 2021). Broadly, across the study: Collaborator samples came from the United States, Italy and Spain and covered acute and convalescent phases of COVID-19. The material from the prospective study consisted of cDNA or gDNA derived from T cells, B-cell-depleted T cells, or PBMCs. The dataset comprised deeply sampled blood TCRbeta repertoires from subjects exposed to, actively infected with, or recovered from COVID-19. The repertoires were made available in a free public database intended to serve as a resource for research on the immune response to SARS-CoV-2. The samples were drawn from the first 160 participants of the ongoing ImmuneRACE study and from 1,200 or so subjects provided by 6 global collaborators. A de-identified subject ID, COVID-19 status, age in years and sex were almost always included in the sample metadata. Where HLA class I and class II types were available, the types were taken from metadata supplied by the sample provider, not from assay-based typing.

V is pruned by 5 bases and J by 9 bases, leaving 9 bases of the junction without a gene match. The CDR3 covers 15 residues, taking in both the cysteine and the phenylalanine. Only the CDR3 DNA stays, 45 bases, in frame from base 1. CDR1 and CDR2, looked up from the germline V gene, are SGHNT and YENEEA. Broad study findings and their caveats: The quantity of clinical and demographic metadata differed by source and by participant and was supplied without curation.

Samples from volunteer blood donors who had recovered from COVID-19 were contributed by a second Seattle source. Whole blood was collected in K2EDTA tubes by collaborating institutions according to the institutions' own protocols. For TCRbeta analysis, collaborator samples were shipped as frozen whole blood, as isolated PBMCs, or as DNA extracted from either sample type. TCRbeta CDR3 regions were amplified from genomic DNA using the immunoSEQ Assay, a bias-controlled multiplex PCR. In the source study's methods: Within the assay, amplification of reference gene primers was used to estimate how many nucleated cells each sample contained. To quantify the absolute abundance of each unique TCRbeta CDR3 rearrangement, sequence reads were collapsed and filtered. For each sample, productive Simpson clonality was calculated as the square root of Simpson's diversity index across productive rearrangements. This immuneACCESS table, as held by TCRdb, lists in-frame sequences with V and J called but not all clones. Of the missing ones, under half trace to an unresolved V gene in checked studies; the others have no known cause. V and J calls plus clone size are reproduced from that table; the DNA served to infer D and trimming. The sample profile shows fewer than 200,000 clones; roughly 86% of them were found once. The ten top clones hold about 8% of the sample.

This chain is built from TRBV11-3 and TRBJ1-6; 8 bases in the junction line up with TRBD1. The sequence was obtained from a man aged 40-49 years who had recovered from COVID-19. Sequencing was performed on peripheral blood. The DNA sequence is as follows: TGTGCCAGCAGCCAAGGTTGGACAGGGTCTTCACCCCTCCACTTT. Its protein is CASSQGWTGSSPLHF.